This T cell receptor beta chain is from a study of cytomegalovirus exposure and HLA in healthy donors (dated by TCRdb to about 2017). Some background on the complete study: According to a later analysis, the approximately 120 validation repertoires were produced on the same platform as the roughly 600 repertoires of the first cohort. The study aimed to test whether cataloging public T cell receptors could reveal signatures of past pathogen exposure. The study combined high-throughput TCR immunosequencing, statistical association of individual TCRs with disease status, and machine learning to predict cytomegalovirus infection status. In addition to the first cohort of 500 to 850 subjects, a separate validation cohort of 130 or so different subjects was used. Broad study findings and their caveats: A few of the identified cytomegalovirus-associated TCR beta chains were confirmed in vitro to be specific for cytomegalovirus antigens. While some public TCRs were present in many individuals, most TCR sequences turned up only very rarely across donors. In the study, roughly 160 TCR beta chains were listed as associated with cytomegalovirus. Of the cluster scores, roughly 95% were above 0 in a later analysis, which found that TCRs clustered in the first cohort also tended to co-occur in the 90 to 150 validation repertoires. The authors suggested that the approach could potentially be extended to other disease states and immunological phenotypes. In both the original and validation cohorts, the classifier was reported to diagnose cytomegalovirus status with high specificity and sensitivity. The validation cohort had no HLA typing available for a later analysis, so co-occurrence within that cohort was assessed over all 120 or so repertoires.

Separate from the roughly 700-subject first cohort, the validation cohort of roughly 110 subjects was the group to which the donors belonged. About this clone itself: Its antigen is unknown. Base qualities were left out, and no much larger clone turns up one base away.

The CDR3 spans 16 residues, from the cysteine through the phenylalanine. The CDR3 DNA has 48 bases and is translated from base 1. Sequences LNHDA (CDR1) and SQIVND (CDR2) are obtained from the germline V gene (reference sequence). Germline trimming: 1 base from V, 10 bases from J; junction bases outside gene matches: 11. Libraries were prepared through the immunoSEQ multiplex PCR assay. For the original study's pipeline: A statistical classification framework was built for diagnosing cytomegalovirus status from the catalog of TCR beta chain sequences. TCRdb took over this immuneACCESS table, retaining in-frame rearrangements with V and J assigned. Such tables are incomplete; in checked studies, under half of the missing clones stem from an unresolved V gene, and the remainder is unexplained. The DNA was the basis for D and trimming; V, J and clone size are from that table. The sample profile shows 150,000 to 200,000 clones; roughly 80% of them were found once. The ten largest clones take up roughly a tenth of the sample.

This TCR derives from a man younger than 40 in good health and CMV-seropositive. The rearranged segments are TRBV19 and TRBJ2-1, with 9 central nucleotides matching TRBD2. Source material: PBMCs. The nucleotides are TGTGCCAGTAGTATAGCTGGCGGGAGGGCCCCAGGCGAGCAGTTCTTC. Translation gives CASSIAGGRAPGEQFF.